Detailed here is one T cell receptor beta chain. The data derive from a study of T cell responses to AZD1222 COVID-19 vaccine. Profiling relied on immunoSEQ multiplex PCR, and the TCRdb table lists in-frame clones only, not all of them. The table includes 130,000 to 150,000 clones, approximately 90% detected once. The CDR3 is 18 residues long. The germline CDR1 and CDR2 sequences are LGHDT and YNNKEL (reference sequence). Unmatched junction bases numbered 14, after V lost 4 bases and J lost 5 bases. The clonotype was recovered from an adult in good health. The chain links TRBV3-1 (or the pseudogene TRBV3-2) to TRBJ2-2; TRBD2 aligns across 9 bases. The material sequenced was peripheral blood, taken on day 0 of AZD1222 vaccination. The CDR3 region has the DNA TGTGCCAGCAGCCCCCGCGCTAGCGGGACAATAGGGACCGGGGAGCTGTTTTTT. This translates into CASSPRASGTIGTGELFF.